These T cell receptor beta chains were read from a single sample in a study of control samples from healthy donors and cancer patients. TCRdb keeps only in-frame clones here, not all; method: immunoSEQ multiplex PCR. The sample shows around 140,000 clones, approximately 92% of them seen only once. Sequencing was performed on blood. The origin of the receptors is a man younger than 45 in good health. Both conserved end residues are part of each CDR3. The D gene is left open where the match is weak. Some rows mark clone size as missing; the rest say once, few, many or name a class of expanded clone.

d_gene: .
v_gene: TRBV4-1
j_gene: TRBJ1-1
abundance: .
CDR3aa: CASSPLGGLNTEAFF
CDR3nt: TGCGCCAGCAGCCCTCTGGGAGGGCTGAACACTGAAGCTTTCTTT

d_gene: TRBD2
v_gene: TRBV6-5
j_gene: TRBJ2-1
abundance: .
CDR3aa: CASTPTSGGLNEQFF
CDR3nt: TGTGCCAGCACCCCGACTAGCGGGGGACTCAATGAGCAGTTCTTC

d_gene: .
v_gene: TRBV7-2
j_gene: TRBJ2-7
abundance: .
CDR3aa: CASSARLGHEQYF
CDR3nt: TGTGCCAGCAGCGCCAGACTAGGGCACGAGCAGTACTTC

d_gene: .
v_gene: TRBV7-8
j_gene: TRBJ2-3
abundance: .
CDR3aa: CASSLGGADTQYF
CDR3nt: TGTGCCAGCAGCTTAGGGGGCGCAGATACGCAGTATTTT

d_gene: .
v_gene: TRBV7-3
j_gene: TRBJ2-1
abundance: .
CDR3aa: CASSLITGTEQFF
CDR3nt: TGTGCCAGCAGCTTAATCACAGGGACTGAGCAGTTCTTC

d_gene: TRBD1
v_gene: TRBV7-7
j_gene: TRBJ2-3
abundance: .
CDR3aa: CASSLETGGTDTQYF
CDR3nt: TGTGCCAGCAGCTTAGAGACAGGGGGCACAGATACGCAGTATTTT

d_gene: .
v_gene: TRBV7-3
j_gene: TRBJ2-3
abundance: .
CDR3aa: CASSADATNLRADTQYF
CDR3nt: TGTGCCAGCAGCGCGGACGCCACTAATTTAAGGGCAGATACGCAGTATTTT

d_gene: .
v_gene: TRBV5-6
j_gene: TRBJ1-1
abundance: .
CDR3aa: CASSLFRTYTEAFF
CDR3nt: TGTGCCAGCAGCCTTTTCAGGACCTACACTGAAGCTTTCTTT

d_gene: .
v_gene: TRBV30
j_gene: TRBJ2-2
abundance: .
CDR3aa: CAWRGWGVDTGELFF
CDR3nt: TGTGCCTGGCGGGGTTGGGGGGTAGACACCGGGGAGCTGTTTTTT

d_gene: .
v_gene: TRBV9
j_gene: TRBJ1-1
abundance: .
CDR3aa: CASSVAGVNTEAFF
CDR3nt: TGTGCCAGCAGCGTAGCGGGAGTGAACACTGAAGCTTTCTTT

d_gene: .
v_gene: TRBV9
j_gene: TRBJ2-3
abundance: .
CDR3aa: CASSAQKRLTSTDTQYF
CDR3nt: TGTGCCAGCAGCGCCCAGAAGAGGCTTACTAGCACAGATACGCAGTATTTT

d_gene: TRBD1
v_gene: TRBV19
j_gene: TRBJ2-1
abundance: .
CDR3aa: CASSTQGAFHNEQFF
CDR3nt: TGTGCCAGTAGTACACAGGGGGCTTTTCACAATGAGCAGTTCTTC

d_gene: .
v_gene: TRBV19
j_gene: TRBJ1-3
abundance: .
CDR3aa: CASSIESRTNTGNTIYF
CDR3nt: TGTGCCAGTAGTATAGAATCGCGGACAAACACTGGAAACACCATATATTTT

d_gene: .
v_gene: TRBV6-5
j_gene: TRBJ2-3
abundance: .
CDR3aa: CASSREGGTFDTQYF
CDR3nt: TGTGCCAGCAGCAGGGAGGGGGGGACCTTTGATACGCAGTATTTT

d_gene: TRBD2
v_gene: TRBV5-6
j_gene: TRBJ2-7
abundance: few
CDR3aa: CASSLAFSGGSYEQYF
CDR3nt: TGTGCCAGCAGCTTGGCCTTTAGCGGGGGATCCTACGAGCAGTACTTC

d_gene: TRBD1
v_gene: TRBV11-1
j_gene: TRBJ2-2
abundance: .
CDR3aa: CASRPTGWGNTGELFF
CDR3nt: TGTGCCAGCAGGCCGACAGGGTGGGGGAACACCGGGGAGCTGTTTTTT

d_gene: TRBD1
v_gene: TRBV2
j_gene: TRBJ1-4
abundance: .
CDR3aa: CASRGDSHHEKLFF
CDR3nt: TGTGCCAGCAGGGGGGACAGCCACCATGAAAAACTGTTTTTT

d_gene: .
v_gene: TRBV5-1
j_gene: TRBJ2-2
abundance: once
CDR3aa: CASSRAVGGPGELFF
CDR3nt: TGCGCCAGCTCAAGGGCAGTGGGCGGCCCCGGGGAGCTGTTTTTT

d_gene: TRBD1
v_gene: TRBV5-4
j_gene: TRBJ1-1
abundance: .
CDR3aa: CASSKDRAPLNTEAFF
CDR3nt: TGTGCCAGCAGCAAGGACAGGGCTCCCTTGAACACTGAAGCTTTCTTT

d_gene: .
v_gene: TRBV5-1
j_gene: TRBJ1-4
abundance: once
CDR3aa: CASSFRGLNEKLFF
CDR3nt: TGCGCCAGCAGCTTTCGAGGACTTAATGAAAAACTGTTTTTT

d_gene: TRBD2
v_gene: TRBV19
j_gene: TRBJ2-2
abundance: once
CDR3aa: CASSKYSALAGGHTGELFF
CDR3nt: TGTGCCAGTAGTAAATACTCAGCCCTAGCGGGGGGGCACACCGGGGAGCTGTTTTTT

d_gene: .
v_gene: TRBV19
j_gene: TRBJ1-5
abundance: .
CDR3aa: CASSTWHNRELGQPQHF
CDR3nt: TGTGCCAGTAGTACGTGGCATAACAGGGAGTTGGGTCAGCCCCAGCATTTT

d_gene: TRBD1
v_gene: TRBV13
j_gene: TRBJ1-2
abundance: .
CDR3aa: CASSSGTANRANYGYTF
CDR3nt: TGTGCCAGCAGCTCAGGGACAGCGAACAGAGCTAACTATGGCTACACCTTC

d_gene: .
v_gene: TRBV7-9
j_gene: TRBJ2-3
abundance: .
CDR3aa: CASSFNEGLADTQYF
CDR3nt: TGTGCCAGCAGCTTTAATGAGGGTCTGGCAGATACGCAGTATTTT

d_gene: TRBD1
v_gene: TRBV6-5
j_gene: TRBJ1-1
abundance: .
CDR3aa: CASRLRDRGNTEAFF
CDR3nt: TGTGCCAGCAGACTCCGGGACAGGGGGAACACTGAAGCTTTCTTT

d_gene: .
v_gene: TRBV10-3
j_gene: TRBJ1-1
abundance: .
CDR3aa: CAIREDTEAFF
CDR3nt: TGTGCCATCAGGGAAGACACTGAAGCTTTCTTT

d_gene: .
v_gene: TRBV11-2
j_gene: TRBJ2-7
abundance: .
CDR3aa: CASSLALGQEQYF
CDR3nt: TGTGCCAGCAGCTTAGCCCTCGGACAGGAGCAGTACTTC

d_gene: .
v_gene: TRBV27
j_gene: TRBJ1-4
abundance: .
CDR3aa: CASSRAQGEKLFF
CDR3nt: TGTGCCAGCAGTCGAGCCCAAGGGGAAAAACTGTTTTTT

d_gene: TRBD2
v_gene: TRBV2
j_gene: TRBJ2-4
abundance: .
CDR3aa: CASSAAGGSLNIQYF
CDR3nt: TGTGCCAGCAGTGCGGCGGGGGGCTCTCTAAACATTCAGTACTTC

d_gene: .
v_gene: TRBV18
j_gene: TRBJ2-7
abundance: once
CDR3aa: CASSPEQGGFYEQYF
CDR3nt: TGTGCCAGCTCGCCCGAGCAGGGCGGCTTTTACGAGCAGTACTTC

d_gene: .
v_gene: TRBV9
j_gene: TRBJ2-3
abundance: .
CDR3aa: CASGRGYTDTQYF
CDR3nt: TGTGCCAGCGGCAGGGGTTATACAGATACGCAGTATTTT

d_gene: TRBD1
v_gene: TRBV19
j_gene: TRBJ1-5
abundance: .
CDR3aa: CASSMRGQAYSNQPQHF
CDR3nt: TGTGCCAGTAGTATGAGGGGACAGGCGTATAGCAATCAGCCCCAGCATTTT

d_gene: .
v_gene: TRBV2
j_gene: TRBJ2-3
abundance: .
CDR3aa: CASSGGQWVTDTQYF
CDR3nt: TGTGCCAGCAGTGGGGGGCAGTGGGTGACAGATACGCAGTATTTT

d_gene: .
v_gene: TRBV9
j_gene: TRBJ1-2
abundance: .
CDR3aa: CASSANRVENYGYTF
CDR3nt: TGTGCCAGCAGCGCTAACAGGGTGGAGAACTATGGCTACACCTTC

d_gene: .
v_gene: TRBV7-3
j_gene: TRBJ1-1
abundance: .
CDR3aa: CASSLTLESGEAFF
CDR3nt: TGTGCCAGCAGCTTAACGTTGGAATCAGGTGAAGCTTTCTTT

d_gene: TRBD1
v_gene: TRBV9
j_gene: TRBJ1-1
abundance: once
CDR3aa: CASSVGTGWNTEAFF
CDR3nt: TGTGCCAGCAGCGTAGGGACAGGATGGAACACTGAAGCTTTCTTT